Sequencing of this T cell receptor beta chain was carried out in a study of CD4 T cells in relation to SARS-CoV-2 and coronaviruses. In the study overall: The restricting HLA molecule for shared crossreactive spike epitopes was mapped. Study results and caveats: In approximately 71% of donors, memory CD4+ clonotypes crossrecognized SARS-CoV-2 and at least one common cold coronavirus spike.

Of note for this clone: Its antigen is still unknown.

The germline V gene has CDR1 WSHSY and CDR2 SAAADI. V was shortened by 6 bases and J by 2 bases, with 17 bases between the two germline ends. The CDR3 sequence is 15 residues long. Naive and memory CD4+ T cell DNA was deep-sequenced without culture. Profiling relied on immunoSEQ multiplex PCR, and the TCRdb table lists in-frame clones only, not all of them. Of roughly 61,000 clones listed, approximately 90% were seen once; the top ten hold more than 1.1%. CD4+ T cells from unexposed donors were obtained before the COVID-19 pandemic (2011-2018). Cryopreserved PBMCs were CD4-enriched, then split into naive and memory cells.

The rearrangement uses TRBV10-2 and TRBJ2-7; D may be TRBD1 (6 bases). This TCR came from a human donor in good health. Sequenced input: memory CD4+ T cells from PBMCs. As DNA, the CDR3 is TGCGCCAGCAGGCCGGGGACAACCGGAGCCTACGAGCAGTACTTC. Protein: CASRPGTTGAYEQYF.